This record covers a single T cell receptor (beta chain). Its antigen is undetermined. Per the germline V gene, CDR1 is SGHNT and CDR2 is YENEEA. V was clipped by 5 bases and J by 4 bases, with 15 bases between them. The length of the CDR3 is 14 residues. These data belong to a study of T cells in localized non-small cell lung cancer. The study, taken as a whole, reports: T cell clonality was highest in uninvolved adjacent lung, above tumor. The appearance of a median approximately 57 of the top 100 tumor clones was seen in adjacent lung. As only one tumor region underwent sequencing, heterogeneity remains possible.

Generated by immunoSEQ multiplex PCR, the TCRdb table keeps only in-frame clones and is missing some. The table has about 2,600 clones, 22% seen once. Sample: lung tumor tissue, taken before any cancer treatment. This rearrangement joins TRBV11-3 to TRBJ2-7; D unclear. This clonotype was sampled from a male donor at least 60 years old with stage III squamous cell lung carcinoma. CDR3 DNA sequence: TGTGCCAGCAGCCCGGTGAGCAGTGGGTACGAGCAGTACTTC. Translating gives CASSPVSSGYEQYF.